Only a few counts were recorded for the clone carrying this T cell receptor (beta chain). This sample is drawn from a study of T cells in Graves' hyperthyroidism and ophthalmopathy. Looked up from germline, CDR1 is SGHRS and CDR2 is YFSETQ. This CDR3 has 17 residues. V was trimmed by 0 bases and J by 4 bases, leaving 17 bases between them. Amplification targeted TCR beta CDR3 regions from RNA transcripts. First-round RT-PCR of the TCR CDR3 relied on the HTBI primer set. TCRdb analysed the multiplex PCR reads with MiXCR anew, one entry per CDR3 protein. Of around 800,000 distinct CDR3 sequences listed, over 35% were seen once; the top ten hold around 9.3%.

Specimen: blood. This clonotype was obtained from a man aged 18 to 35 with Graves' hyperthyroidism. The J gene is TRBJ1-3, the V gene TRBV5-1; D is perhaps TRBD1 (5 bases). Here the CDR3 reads CASSLAVRGDGGNTIYF. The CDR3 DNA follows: TGCGCCAGCAGCTTGGCCGTCCGGGGGGATGGAGGAAACACCATATATTTT.